Sequencing of this TCR beta chain was carried out in a study of T cells in tumors and immune-related adverse events. This clone has only a few counts. TCRdb's copy holds only in-frame clones and misses some; the assay was immunoSEQ multiplex PCR. The sample has around 8,100 clones, roughly 94% seen once. The V gene lost 2 bases and the J gene lost 3 bases, with 5 bases spanning the gap. Germline assignment: CDR1 SGHTA and CDR2 FQGNSA. The CDR3 sequence is 13 residues long. The source material was lymph node tissue, sampled from a patient treated with anti-PD-1 therapy. The source is a female donor with metastatic renal cell carcinoma. The genes are TRBV7-2 and TRBJ2-1; D unclear. In nucleotides, the CDR3 is TGTGCCAGCAGCTTACCTAGCTACAATGAGCAGTTCTTC. Residues: CASSLPSYNEQFF. The full variable domain, rest sourced from reference TRBV7-2 and TRBJ2-1, is GAGVSQSPSNKVTEKGKDVELRCDPISGHTALYWYRQSLGQGLEFLIYFQGNSAPDKSGLPSDRFSAERTGGSVSTLTIQRTQQEDSAVYLCASSLPSYNEQFFGPGTRLTVL.